These T cell receptor beta chains were read from a single sample in a study of blood T cells in healthy people across ages. Via MiXCR, TCRdb re-called the 5' RACE reads, giving one row per CDR3 protein. The table has around 1.5 million distinct CDR3 sequences, around 59% seen once; the top ten hold roughly 6.3%. Input material: blood. Receptor source: a man between 18 and 29 years old in good health. Each CDR3 is given with its conserved first and last residue. The order of the fields is clone size, V gene, D gene, J gene, CDR3 protein, CDR3 DNA. D genes are given only for firm matches. Part of the rows lack a size; the others show once, few, many or a class for expanded clones.

>.|TRBV7-8|.|TRBJ2-7
CASSPTGRSREQYF
TGTGCCAGCAGCCCAACGGGTCGATCCCGCGAGCAGTACTTC
>.|TRBV7-2|.|TRBJ2-6
CASSLQWGPGANVLTF
TGTGCCAGCAGCTTACAATGGGGACCTGGGGCCAACGTCCTGACTTTC
>few|TRBV9|TRBD2|TRBJ2-5
CASSVSSGSVFQETQYF
TGTGCCAGCAGCGTGTCTAGCGGGAGCGTCTTCCAAGAGACCCAGTACTTC
>once|TRBV28|.|TRBJ2-7
CASSSRYGTYEQYF
TGTGCCAGCAGTTCCCGCTATGGGACCTACGAGCAGTACTTC
>.|TRBV2|.|TRBJ2-5
CASSDFRLGKEETQYF
TGTGCCAGCAGTGATTTCCGATTGGGAAAAGAAGAGACCCAGTACTTC
>.|TRBV2|.|TRBJ1-1
CASPDRSNTEAFF
TGTGCCAGCCCAGACAGAAGTAACACTGAAGCTTTCTTT
>.|TRBV12-3/TRBV12-4|.|TRBJ1-5
CASSQKVSNQPQHF
TGTGCCAGCAGCCAAAAAGTAAGCAATCAGCCCCAGCATTTT
>few|TRBV7-2|.|TRBJ2-7
CASAHTTGSYEQYF
TGTGCCAGCGCCCATACGACAGGTTCCTACGAGCAGTACTTC
>few|TRBV20-1|.|TRBJ2-7
CSARGVTTYEQYF
TGCAGTGCTAGAGGGGTCACAACCTACGAGCAGTACTTC
>once|TRBV6-1|.|TRBJ2-7
CASSEPGLFLYEQYF
TGTGCCAGCAGTGAGCCGGGGCTATTCCTCTACGAGCAGTACTTC
>.|TRBV19|TRBD1|TRBJ2-7
CASSTGGGLEQYF
TGTGCCAGTTCGACAGGGGGAGGGCTCGAGCAGTACTTC
>.|TRBV3-1|.|TRBJ2-3
CASSQEKWGQVGTDTQYF
TGTGCCAGCAGCCAAGAGAAGTGGGGTCAGGTGGGGACAGATACGCAGTATTTT
>few|TRBV24-1|.|TRBJ2-3
CATSDNTDTQYF
TGTGCCACCAGTGACAACACAGATACGCAGTATTTT
>.|TRBV2|.|TRBJ1-2
CASSPFPNYGYTF
TGTGCCAGCAGCCCTTTTCCTAACTATGGCTACACCTTC
>few|TRBV29-1|TRBD1|TRBJ2-7
CRPGGLEQYF
TGCAGACCAGGGGGCTTGGAGCAGTACTTC
>.|TRBV6-1|TRBD2|TRBJ2-7
CASSNHLGTSGDYKQYF
TGTGCCAGCAGCAACCACCTAGGGACTAGCGGGGATTACAAGCAGTACTTC
>.|TRBV12-3/TRBV12-4|.|TRBJ2-5
CASRGFHNEQYF
TGTGCCAGTCGGGGGTTCCACAATGAGCAGTACTTC
>.|TRBV7-2|TRBD2|TRBJ2-1
CASSLQLAEYNEQFF
TGTGCCAGCAGCCTCCAACTAGCGGAGTACAATGAGCAGTTCTTC
>.|TRBV12-3/TRBV12-4|.|TRBJ2-3
CASSGGSEGASTDTQYF
TGTGCCAGCAGTGGGGGCTCGGAAGGGGCTAGCACAGATACGCAGTATTTT
>.|TRBV12-5|TRBD1|TRBJ2-1
CASGHNPGQGVNEQFF
TGTGCTAGTGGCCATAACCCGGGACAGGGGGTCAATGAGCAGTTCTTC
>.|TRBV7-2|.|TRBJ1-2
CASSFGEPGYTF
TGTGCCAGCAGCTTTGGCGAGCCGGGCTACACCTTC
>.|TRBV20-1|.|TRBJ1-5
CSARVRGTALGQPQHF
TGCAGTGCTAGGGTACGCGGGACTGCCCTGGGACAGCCCCAGCATTTT
>.|TRBV29-1|.|TRBJ1-4
CSAGGYEDQKLFF
TGCAGCGCCGGGGGGTACGAGGATCAAAAACTGTTTTTT
>.|TRBV5-1|.|TRBJ2-5
CASSRSSLGQETQYF
TGCGCCAGCAGCCGCAGTTCCCTGGGGCAAGAGACCCAGTACTTC
>.|TRBV7-7|.|TRBJ2-6
CASSPGLIAGANVLTF
TGTGCCAGCAGCCCCGGACTGATCGCTGGGGCCAACGTCCTGACTTTC
>.|TRBV27|TRBD1|TRBJ2-7
CASSWTGTGGNEQYF
TGTGCCAGCAGTTGGACAGGGACAGGGGGCAACGAGCAGTACTTC
>.|TRBV7-2|.|TRBJ2-5
CASSTQYGDQETQYF
TGTGCCAGCAGCACCCAGTACGGGGACCAAGAGACCCAGTACTTC
>.|TRBV28|.|TRBJ1-1
CASSSITKFDRPEAFF
TGTGCCAGCAGTTCTATTACGAAATTCGACAGGCCTGAAGCTTTCTTT
>.|TRBV4-2|.|TRBJ2-1
CASSQGSRYEQFF
TGTGCCAGCAGCCAAGGATCCCGTTATGAGCAGTTCTTC
>once|TRBV3-1|TRBD2|TRBJ2-1
CASSQDGASGSASYNEQFF
TGTGCCAGCAGCCAAGATGGGGCTAGCGGGAGTGCTTCCTACAATGAGCAGTTCTTC
>.|TRBV4-1|TRBD1|TRBJ2-7
CASSQDSQGAIYEQYF
TGCGCCAGCAGCCAAGATTCCCAGGGGGCTATCTACGAGCAGTACTTC
>.|TRBV5-1|.|TRBJ1-1
CASSSTGAPEAFF
TGCGCCAGCAGCTCCACCGGGGCGCCTGAAGCTTTCTTT
>.|TRBV5-1|TRBD2|TRBJ2-1
CASRVGLAGSNEQFF
TGCGCCAGCAGAGTGGGACTAGCGGGATCGAATGAGCAGTTCTTC
>.|TRBV20-1|.|TRBJ1-2
CSARDGTPGRLGYTF
TGCAGTGCTAGAGATGGTACCCCTGGGCGGCTTGGCTACACCTTC
>.|TRBV15|.|TRBJ2-7
CATSRDPQRAPYEQYF
TGTGCCACCAGCAGAGATCCCCAGCGGGCGCCCTACGAGCAGTACTTC
>once|TRBV2|TRBD1|TRBJ1-2
CASSGGTGANYGYTF
TGTGCCAGCAGTGGGGGGACAGGGGCTAACTATGGCTACACCTTC
>many|TRBV6-5|.|TRBJ2-1
CASSPDAGPYNEQFF
TGTGCCAGCAGCCCCGATGCAGGGCCCTACAATGAGCAGTTCTTC
>once|TRBV11-2|TRBD2|TRBJ2-3
CASSGILAGVTDTQYF
TGTGCCAGCAGCGGAATACTAGCGGGGGTCACAGATACGCAGTATTTT
>.|TRBV12-3/TRBV12-4|.|TRBJ1-2
CASSSSTRQAIYGYTF
TGTGCCAGCAGTTCCTCGACCCGACAGGCCATCTATGGCTACACCTTC
>.|TRBV27|TRBD1|TRBJ1-1
CASRRQGGGTEAFF
TGTGCCAGCAGGAGACAGGGTGGAGGGACTGAAGCTTTCTTT